This T cell receptor beta chain was captured by sequencing in a study of cytomegalovirus exposure and HLA in healthy donors. Study findings and constraints: In a later analysis, an Asian-associated ancestry cluster reportedly showed fewer N-insertions than the roughly 690-donor mean. Later, an analysis showed that TCR beta chains associated with HLA were more clonally expanded than others that were equally common.

Primers: 60 Vbeta forward and 13 Jbeta reverse. In the original workflow: An analysis that came later counted some 81 million unique TCR beta chains, around 12 million shared. Clones were sequenced by immunoSEQ multiplex PCR, and TCRdb holds only the in-frame ones, with some missing. V, J and clone size derive from that table, while D and trimming were established from the DNA sequence. The data show around 180,000 clones, with around three quarters seen just once and under 0.75% held by the top ten. After removal of 5 bases from V and 5 bases from J, the junction contained 6 bases not matched to a gene. Germline assignment: CDR1 SQVTM and CDR2 ANQGSEA. CDR3 length equals 13 residues. In the case of this clone: Antigen: not known.

Source material: PBMCs. V is TRBV29-1 and J is TRBJ1-1; 9 positions agree with TRBD1. The receptor's source is a woman aged 35 to 49 in good health and CMV-seronegative. In DNA form, the CDR3 reads TGCAGCGTTTCCAGGACAGGGGAGACTGAAGCTTTCTTT. Its protein is CSVSRTGETEAFF.